The 27 T cell receptor beta chains presented below share a single source sample, sequenced in a study of tumor-infiltrating lymphocytes in primary liver carcinoma. Both RNA and DNA were isolated together from about 20-30 mg of bulk tissue that had not been sorted. Researchers generated TCR beta cDNA from about 0.5 ug of total RNA, relying on a constant-region primer. For TCR beta, libraries were produced by three nested multiplex PCR rounds using slightly modified ARM-PCR. The study ran its first two PCR rounds for around 10 cycles each, using TRBV1-TRBV30 forward primers and a C-beta reverse primer. Using its own MiXCR run on the multiplex PCR reads, TCRdb lists one record per CDR3 protein. The sample consists of about 50,000 distinct CDR3 sequences, around 77% of them appearing once. The sample taken for sequencing was liver tumor tissue from sampling region 5. Regarding subset: tumor region T5, tumor centre. These receptors were taken from a man between 35 and 55 years old with primary liver carcinoma and hepatitis B virus infection.

On this clonotype itself: Here the CDR3 omits its conserved ending phenylalanine or tryptophan, so a read error is the likely source. The chain uses TRBV29-1 and TRBJ2-4; D perhaps matches TRBD1 (5 bases). Trimming stripped 8 bases from V and 6 bases from J, with 11 bases between. CDR1 and CDR2 (germline): SQVTM, ANQGSEA. There are 11 residues in the CDR3. CDR3 loop: CSLGALNIQYL. As DNA, the CDR3 is TGCAGCCTTGGGGCTTTAAACATTCAGTACCTC.

Remarks on this clonotype: The junction does not match germline at one end; this may be a read error. The V gene is TRBV6-2 or TRBV6-3, the J gene TRBJ2-7; D gene uncertain. From germline, CDR1 is MNHEY and CDR2 SVGEGT. The CDR3 spans 12 residues. In nucleotides, the CDR3 is TGTGCCAGTAGGTCCTTCGACAACGAGCACTACTTC. Translated: CASRSFDNEHYF.

This clonotype was seen once. An end of the junction differs from the germline gene, which may be a read error. V gene TRBV7-2 combines with J gene TRBJ2-1; D gene unclear. CDR3 length: 15 residues. Per the germline V gene, CDR1 is SGHTA and CDR2 is FQGNSA. CDR3 DNA sequence: TGTGCCAGCAGCTTAGCAAGGAACGTGCGCAATGAACAGTTCTTC. Translated, it gives CASSLARNVRNEQFF.

The J gene is TRBJ2-7, the V gene TRBV11-2; weak D call: TRBD2 (6 bases). The V and J ends lost 9 bases and 3 bases respectively, with 24 bases between them. The V gene's germline CDR1 is SGHAT and CDR2 FQNNGV. The CDR3 is 16 residues long. CDR3 in DNA: TGTGCCAGGAGCCACGGGACTTGCGGGCTAGTCTACGAGCAGTACTTC. Residues: CARSHGTCGLVYEQYF.

The chain carries TRBV29-1 and TRBJ2-7, with 7 bases identical to TRBD1. The CDR3 has 13 amino acids. Trimming cost V 6 bases and J 2 bases; bases outside gene matches: 7. Germline lookup yields CDR1 SQVTM and CDR2 ANQGSEA. The CDR3 reads CSVWTGPPYEQYF. CDR3 sequence (DNA): TGCAGCGTCTGGACAGGTCCTCCCTACGAGCAGTACTTC.

The chain couples TRBV4-1 to TRBJ2-2; D remains unclear. The CDR3 runs to 15 residues. The ends were cut back, 1 base at V and 2 bases at J, with 8 bases in the middle. Germline CDR1 is MGHRA and CDR2 is YSYEKL. The CDR3 spells CASSQGAVNTGELFF. CDR3 nucleotide sequence: TGCGCCAGCAGCCAAGGGGCCGTTAACACCGGGGAGCTGTTTTTT.

The V call is TRBV20-1, the J call TRBJ2-5, with D tentatively TRBD1 or TRBD2 (5 bases each). V was trimmed by 7 bases and J by 2 bases, leaving 14 bases between them. CDR3 length: 13 amino acids. Germline CDR1 reads DFQATT; CDR2 reads SNEGSKA (reference sequence). CDR3 loop: CSVRGPNQETQYF. DNA for the CDR3: TGCAGTGTTAGGGGACCGAATCAAGAGACCCAGTACTTC.

This clonotype was counted at least ten times. The V gene is TRBV30, the J gene TRBJ1-2; unclear D gene. In germline, CDR1 is GTSNPN, CDR2 SVGIG (reference sequence). The CDR3 has 12 amino acids. V dropped 2 bases and J dropped 4 bases, with 8 bases sitting between them. CDR3 amino acids: CAWSRGPYGYTF. For the CDR3, the DNA is TGTGCCTGGAGTCGAGGGCCCTATGGCTACACCTTC.

This chain links TRBV7-2 with TRBJ2-7; 9 nucleotides line up with TRBD1. This CDR3 has 15 amino acids. Unmatched junction bases numbered 6, after V lost 5 bases and J lost 1 base. Germline V gene data show CDR1 as SGHTA and CDR2 as FQGNSA. CDR3 in DNA: TGTGCCAGCAGCCCGAGGGGGACAGGGTCCTACGAGCAGTACTTC. Its protein product is CASSPRGTGSYEQYF.

In its sample, this clonotype was seen a few times. The gene calls are TRBV7-9 and TRBJ1-4; D is uncertain. CDR1 is SEHNR and CDR2 is FQNEAQ in the germline V gene (reference sequence). CDR3 length: 14 residues. CDR3 loop: CASSLAGQDEKLFF. The CDR3 bases are TGTGCTAGTAGCTTAGCTGGCCAGGATGAAAAACTGTTTTTT.

Comment on this clonotype: An end of the junction does not agree with germline; a read error may underlie this. This rearrangement joins TRBV7-8 to TRBJ2-7; the D gene is possibly TRBD1 (6 bases). CDR1 and CDR2 from the germline V gene are SGHVS and FQNEAQ. The CDR3 sequence is 14 residues long. The CDR3 coding sequence is TGTGGCAGCAGCCCGAGGGACATCAGCTACGAGCAGTACTTC. This sequence encodes CGSSPRDISYEQYF. Filled out from reference TRBV7-8 and TRBJ2-7, the complete variable domain reads GAGVSQSPRYKVAKRGQDVALRCDPISGHVSLFWYQQALGQGPEFLTYFQNEAQLDKSGLPSDRFFAERPEGSVSTLKIQRTQQEDSAVYLCGSSPRDISYEQYFGPGTRLTVT.

The gene calls are TRBV12-3 or TRBV12-4 and TRBJ2-4, with 9 positions matching TRBD1. V dropped 10 bases and J dropped 8; count of bases not matched to a gene: 21. The CDR3 loop spans 17 amino acids. In DNA form, the CDR3 reads TGTGCCAACAGCTTTTTTGGCCCGGGACAGGGTACATACATTCAGTACTTC. Translating it yields CANSFFGPGQGTYIQYF.

This sequence joins TRBV5-1 and TRBJ2-7, with 14 bases aligning to TRBD2. CDR3 length: 15 amino acids. Per the germline V gene, CDR1 is SGHRS and CDR2 is YFSETQ. J gave up 6 bases and V 5 bases, and 7 bases lay outside the gene matches. CDR3 nucleotides: TGCGCCAGCAGAGTGGGGACTAGCGGGAGACCCGAGCAGTACTTC. Its protein is CASRVGTSGRPEQYF.

The V gene is TRBV5-1, the J gene TRBJ2-1; D is perhaps TRBD2 (7 bases). The CDR3 has 14 amino acids. CDR1 and CDR2 from the germline V gene are SGHRS and YFSETQ. Trimming took off 0 bases at V and 12 bases at J, with 16 bases between the two ends. The CDR3 region is CASSLAGGYDGQFF. CDR3 nucleotides: TGCGCCAGCAGCTTGGCGGGGGGCTACGATGGGCAGTTCTTC.

In its sample, this clonotype was seen once. The junction and the germline gene differ at one end; a read error may be behind it. The chain recombines TRBV9 with TRBJ1-1; a weak D match, TRBD1 (5 bases). Germline V gives CDR1 SGDLS, CDR2 YYNGEE. The CDR3 spans 15 residues. The CDR3 spells CASSVDGHPITEASF. In nucleotides, the CDR3 is TGTGCCAGCAGCGTAGATGGACACCCGATCACTGAAGCTTCCTTT. Complete variable domain (other parts from reference TRBV9 and TRBJ1-1): DSGVTQTPKHLITATGQRVTLRCSPRSGDLSVYWYQQSLDQGLQFLIQYYNGEERAKGNILERFSAQQFPDLHSELNLSSLELGDSALYFCASSVDGHPITEASFGQGTRLTVV.

To note about this clonotype: The junction departs from germline at one end; a sequencing error may be responsible. The gene calls are TRBV28 and TRBJ2-6; D may be TRBD2 (6 bases). CDR1 and CDR2 (germline): MDHEN, SYDVKM. The CDR3 consists of 14 residues. CDR3 nucleotides: TGTGCCGTCGGGGGAGTTACTGGTGCCAACGTCCTGACTTTC. Encoded protein: CAVGGVTGANVLTF. Full variable domain (outside the CDR3, taken from reference TRBV28 and TRBJ2-6): DVKVTQSSRYLVKRTGEKVFLECVQDMDHENMFWYRQDPGLGLRLIYFSYDVKMKEKGDIPEGYSVSREKKERFSLILESASTNQTSMYLCAVGGVTGANVLTFGAGSRLTVL.

As for this clonotype: Likely a read error: the CDR3 ends without its conserved phenylalanine or tryptophan. The limits of the CDR3 on the DNA are not certain, so only TCRdb's listed CDR3 is given. V gene TRBV2 combines with J gene TRBJ2-7. Germline V lookup: CDR1 SNHLY, CDR2 FYNNEI. The CDR3 spans 11 amino acids, including both terminal residues. This CDR3 is CASSEALQATL.

A word on this clonotype: With a much larger clone just one base away, this may be a read error. This chain links TRBV5-1 with TRBJ2-1; D perhaps matches TRBD2 (6 bases). Germline values: CDR1 SGHRS, CDR2 YFSETQ. This CDR3 contains 13 residues. The CDR3 region is CASSLGLSGEEYF. The CDR3 DNA follows: TGCGCCAGCAGCTTGGGACTATCGGGAGAGGAGTACTTC.

This clonotype was counted ten times or more. This sequence joins TRBV5-5 and TRBJ2-3; D is unresolved. Germline V lookup: CDR1 SGHKS, CDR2 YYEKEE (reference sequence). Trimming left V 4 bases short and J 6 bases short, with 15 bases between. CDR3 length equals 14 residues. The chain's CDR3 is CASSPTSTDDTQYF. In nucleotides, the CDR3 is TGTGCCAGCAGCCCCACCTCGACCGATGATACGCAGTATTTT.

This clonotype was detected many times. V and J are TRBV6-4 and TRBJ2-3; 10 positions agree with TRBD2. Trimming removed 3 bases from V and 6 bases from J; junction bases left unmatched: 6. The CDR3 consists of 15 residues. Germline CDR1 reads MRHNA; CDR2 reads SNTAGT. CDR3 coding DNA: TGTGCCAGCAGTGAGCTAGCGGGAGAAGCCGATACGCAGTATTTT. It translates to CASSELAGEADTQYF.

Notes on this clonotype: A read error may produce the germline difference seen at one junction end. The rearrangement uses TRBV28 and TRBJ1-5; D is undetermined. The CDR3 loop spans 15 amino acids. The germline V gene has CDR1 MDHEN and CDR2 SYDVKM. Here the CDR3 DNA reads TGTGCCTGCAGTCCCCCAGGACTTAGCAACCAGCCCCAGCATTTT. Protein: CACSPPGLSNQPQHF. The whole variable domain, remainder taken from reference TRBV28 and TRBJ1-5, is DVKVTQSSRYLVKRTGEKVFLECVQDMDHENMFWYRQDPGLGLRLIYFSYDVKMKEKGDIPEGYSVSREKKERFSLILESASTNQTSMYLCACSPPGLSNQPQHFGDGTRLSIL.

This clonotype was counted a single time. The chain recombines TRBV11-2 with TRBJ2-7; no reliable D call. Germline V gives CDR1 SGHAT, CDR2 FQNNGV. V was shortened by 11 bases and J by 0 bases, with 17 bases between the two germline ends. This CDR3 spans 14 amino acids. The CDR3 loop reads CACISKRNSYEQYF. For the CDR3, the DNA is TGTGCCTGCATCTCTAAGAGGAACTCCTACGAGCAGTACTTC.

On this clonotype itself: At one boundary the junction diverges from the germline segment, which might be a read error. CDR3 residues: CAISVQLRSYEQYF. CDR3 in DNA: TGTGCCATCAGTGTACAGCTGAGATCCTACGAGCAGTACTTC. The V call is TRBV6-1, the J call TRBJ2-7; no reliable D call. The V gene's germline CDR1 is MNHNS and CDR2 SASEGT. The CDR3 is 14 amino acids.

On this clonotype itself: The CDR3 does not end in the conserved phenylalanine or tryptophan, so this is likely a read error. The V call is TRBV7-8, the J call TRBJ2-3; 15 bases are a match to TRBD2. Germline values: CDR1 SGHVS, CDR2 FQNEAQ. The CDR3 consists of 16 residues. The CDR3 bases are TGTGTCAGCAGCTCCCCCGGGACTAGCGGGAGGAGTACGCAGTATTCC. This encodes CVSSSPGTSGRSTQYS.

This clonotype was detected only a few times. The chain couples TRBV11-2 to TRBJ2-5; the D gene is possibly TRBD2 (5 bases). The CDR3 extends over 16 amino acids. Between the trimmed V and J ends, which lost 0 bases and 5 bases, there was a span of 16 bases. The germline gives CDR1 SGHAT, CDR2 FQNNGV. The CDR3 DNA reads TGTGCCAGCAGCTTAGAGTCCGGGATGTCGATGGAGACCCAGTACTTC. Protein: CASSLESGMSMETQYF.

This clonotype was seen only a few times. The chain is built from TRBV19 and TRBJ2-3; D could derive from TRBD1 or TRBD2 (5 bases each). Germline V gene data show CDR1 as LNHDA and CDR2 as SQIVND (reference sequence). The CDR3 covers 13 residues. Trimming took off 4 bases at V and 7 bases at J, with 12 bases between the two ends. CDR3 DNA sequence: TGTGCCAGTAGTAGGGGACGGGGAAATACGCAGTATTTT. It encodes CASSRGRGNTQYF.

The chain combines TRBV20-1 with TRBJ1-1; a weak D match, TRBD1 (5 bases). CDR3 size: 15 residues. Germline V gene lookup returns CDR1 DFQATT and CDR2 SNEGSKA (reference sequence). Trimming shortened V by 5 bases and J by 1 base, and 17 bases separated the two germline ends. The CDR3, as DNA: TGCAGTGCTCAACAAATCCAACAGGCGAACACTGAAGCTTTCTTT. This sequence encodes CSAQQIQQANTEAFF.